This is a list of T cell receptor beta chains from one sample in a study of low-dose radiotherapy and immunotherapy resistance in tumors. TCRdb reprocessed the reads with MiXCR, giving one entry per CDR3 protein. The table lists around 100,000 distinct CDR3 sequences, less than 25% of them singletons, with roughly 13% in the top ten. The material was PBMCs, obtained after low-dose radiotherapy plus immunotherapy. Every receptor here comes from a female donor with ovarian cancer. The CDR3 runs from the conserved cysteine through the conserved F or W. A D gene is named only where the DNA matches it firmly. The listing skips clone size in some rows; elsewhere it reads once, few, many or a size class.

J: TRBJ2-2; D: -; size: -; V: TRBV20-1; CDR3: CSARGFGGELFF; DNA: TGCAGTGCTAGGGGGTTTGGCGGGGAGCTGTTTTTT
J: TRBJ2-2; D: -; size: many; V: TRBV2; CDR3: CASSETARDTGELFF; DNA: TGTGCCAGCAGTGAAACTGCGAGGGACACCGGGGAGCTGTTTTTT
J: TRBJ1-5; D: TRBD1; size: once; V: TRBV6-6; CDR3: CASNPGQGVDQPQHF; DNA: TGTGCCAGCAACCCAGGGCAGGGGGTTGATCAGCCCCAGCATTTT
J: TRBJ1-5; D: -; size: many; V: TRBV7-2; CDR3: CASSLNREPQHF; DNA: TGTGCCAGCAGCTTAAATAGGGAGCCCCAGCATTTT
J: TRBJ2-7; D: -; size: few; V: TRBV20-1; CDR3: CSARLAGSYEQYF; DNA: TGCAGTGCTAGACTAGCAGGGTCCTACGAGCAGTACTTC
J: TRBJ2-1; D: TRBD2; size: many; V: TRBV7-9; CDR3: CASSRGGGVSYNEQFF; DNA: TGTGCCAGCAGCCGGGGCGGGGGGGTCTCCTACAATGAGCAGTTCTTC
J: TRBJ2-7; D: TRBD2; size: many; V: TRBV10-3; CDR3: CAISEPGTSGSPYEQYF; DNA: TGTGCCATCAGTGAACCTGGGACTAGCGGGAGTCCCTACGAGCAGTACTTC
J: TRBJ2-3; D: -; size: -; V: TRBV24-1; CDR3: CATSDGQNTQYF; DNA: TGTGCCACCAGTGATGGGCAGAATACGCAGTATTTT
J: TRBJ2-7; D: -; size: -; V: TRBV7-9; CDR3: CASSFYTEAYEQYF; DNA: TGTGCCAGCAGCTTTTATACAGAAGCCTACGAGCAGTACTTC
J: TRBJ2-2; D: -; size: many; V: TRBV12-5; CDR3: CASGVGGPTGELFF; DNA: TGTGCTAGTGGTGTCGGGGGACCGACCGGGGAGCTGTTTTTT
J: TRBJ2-1; D: -; size: -; V: TRBV4-2; CDR3: CASSQAAEQFF; DNA: TGTGCCAGCAGCCAAGCCGCTGAGCAGTTCTTC
J: TRBJ2-7; D: TRBD2; size: many; V: TRBV19; CDR3: CASSLGLAGPYEQYF; DNA: TGTGCCAGTAGCCTGGGACTAGCGGGACCCTACGAGCAGTACTTC
J: TRBJ2-3; D: -; size: many; V: TRBV5-1; CDR3: CATGAQSTDTQYF; DNA: TGCGCCACCGGGGCCCAAAGCACAGATACGCAGTATTTT
J: TRBJ1-3; D: TRBD1; size: many; V: TRBV29-1; CDR3: CSVVQGARGNTIYF; DNA: TGCAGCGTTGTGCAGGGGGCGCGAGGAAACACCATATATTTT
J: TRBJ2-2; D: -; size: -; V: TRBV4-3; CDR3: CASSQGVGRGGVSGSCFF; DNA: -
J: TRBJ2-1; D: -; size: many; V: TRBV11-2; CDR3: CASSLVTGYYNEQFF; DNA: TGTGCCAGCAGCTTAGTAACAGGGTACTACAATGAGCAGTTCTTC
J: TRBJ1-1; D: TRBD1; size: many; V: TRBV5-6; CDR3: CASSLAGTGLRTEAFF; DNA: TGTGCCAGCAGCTTGGCCGGGACAGGGTTACGCACTGAAGCTTTCTTT
J: TRBJ1-5; D: TRBD1; size: many; V: TRBV20-1; CDR3: CSARDRGQGSNQPQHF; DNA: TGCAGTGCTAGAGATAGGGGACAGGGGTCCAATCAGCCCCAGCATTTT
J: TRBJ1-3; D: -; size: -; V: TRBV20-1; CDR3: CSARRGTGNTIYF; DNA: TGCAGTGCTAGACGGGGTACTGGAAACACCATATATTTT
J: TRBJ2-1; D: TRBD2; size: many; V: TRBV29-1; CDR3: CSVGGGLGNEQFF; DNA: TGCAGCGTTGGGGGGGGTTTGGGCAATGAGCAGTTCTTC
J: TRBJ1-2; D: TRBD1; size: many; V: TRBV19; CDR3: CASSATPHTGDDNYGYTF; DNA: TGTGCCAGTAGTGCCACACCCCACACAGGGGACGATAACTATGGCTACACCTTC
J: TRBJ2-1; D: -; size: few; V: TRBV12-3/TRBV12-4; CDR3: CASSLSGKQYNEQFF; DNA: TGTGCCAGCAGTTTATCAGGAAAACAGTACAATGAGCAGTTCTTC
J: TRBJ2-1; D: TRBD2; size: -; V: TRBV12-3/TRBV12-4; CDR3: CASSPLAGAHNEQFF; DNA: TGTGCCAGCAGTCCCTTAGCGGGAGCACACAATGAGCAGTTCTTC
J: TRBJ1-1; D: -; size: -; V: TRBV5-1; CDR3: CASSPWGELDTEAFF; DNA: TGCGCCAGCAGCCCCTGGGGGGAACTCGACACTGAAGCTTTCTTT
J: TRBJ1-4; D: -; size: -; V: TRBV18; CDR3: CASSLDGNEKLFF; DNA: TGTGCCAGCTCACTGGATGGTAATGAAAAACTGTTTTTT
J: TRBJ1-2; D: -; size: many; V: TRBV19; CDR3: CATTDRPGYGYTF; DNA: TGTGCCACCACAGACCGACCGGGCTATGGCTACACCTTC
J: TRBJ1-4; D: -; size: many; V: TRBV7-9; CDR3: CASSLAGGTNEKLFF; DNA: TGTGCCAGCAGCTTAGCTGGCGGGACTAATGAAAAACTGTTTTTT
J: TRBJ2-1; D: -; size: many; V: TRBV15; CDR3: CATSPEIRGHEQFF; DNA: TGTGCCACCAGCCCAGAGATACGGGGGCATGAGCAGTTCTTC
J: TRBJ2-7; D: -; size: many; V: TRBV18; CDR3: CASSPVGTGEQYF; DNA: TGTGCCAGCTCACCAGTAGGGACCGGCGAGCAGTACTTC
J: TRBJ2-5; D: -; size: many; V: TRBV4-1; CDR3: CASSQARDSQETQYF; DNA: TGCGCCAGCAGCCAAGCCCGGGACTCCCAAGAGACCCAGTACTTC
J: TRBJ2-7; D: -; size: many; V: TRBV5-1; CDR3: CASSLAGQGIYEQYF; DNA: TGCGCCAGCAGCCTGGCGGGTCAGGGGATCTACGAGCAGTACTTC
J: TRBJ2-7; D: -; size: many; V: TRBV2; CDR3: CASRGAYEQYF; DNA: TGTGCCAGCAGGGGGGCCTACGAGCAGTACTTC
J: TRBJ1-6; D: -; size: -; V: TRBV5-4; CDR3: CASSLVGEARDSPLHF; DNA: TGTGCCAGCAGCTTGGTCGGAGAGGCGCGGGATTCACCCCTCCACTTT
J: TRBJ2-7; D: -; size: many; V: TRBV28; CDR3: CASSLYQAGEQYF; DNA: TGTGCCAGCAGTTTATACCAGGCGGGGGAGCAGTACTTC
J: TRBJ2-3; D: -; size: few; V: TRBV7-9; CDR3: CASSLGDSSTDTQYF; DNA: TGTGCCAGCAGCTTAGGTGACAGTAGCACAGATACGCAGTATTTT
J: TRBJ1-2; D: -; size: -; V: TRBV29-1; CDR3: CSLVLANYGYTF; DNA: TGCAGCCTTGTCTTGGCTAACTATGGCTACACCTTC
J: TRBJ2-2; D: TRBD2; size: many; V: TRBV6-2/TRBV6-3; CDR3: CASRGQGLAITGELFF; DNA: TGTGCCAGCAGAGGGCAAGGACTAGCAATCACCGGGGAGCTGTTTTTT
J: TRBJ2-3; D: -; size: many; V: TRBV15; CDR3: CATSRDLAADTQYF; DNA: TGTGCCACCAGCAGAGATCTGGCGGCAGATACGCAGTATTTT
J: TRBJ2-1; D: TRBD1; size: many; V: TRBV5-1; CDR3: CASSLWGGTGAYNEQFF; DNA: TGCGCCAGCAGCTTGTGGGGCGGGACAGGGGCCTACAATGAGCAGTTCTTC
J: TRBJ2-3; D: -; size: -; V: TRBV10-3; CDR3: CAISESGGGVSTDTQYF; DNA: TGTGCCATCAGTGAGTCTGGTGGCGGGGTCAGCACAGATACGCAGTATTTT
J: TRBJ2-7; D: TRBD2; size: many; V: TRBV6-2/TRBV6-3; CDR3: CASSYSGGLETRYF; DNA: TGTGCCAGCAGTTACTCGGGGGGACTAGAAACCCGGTACTTC
J: TRBJ2-1; D: TRBD2; size: -; V: TRBV6-2/TRBV6-3; CDR3: CASSYTLAGGEQFF; DNA: TGTGCCAGCAGTTACACACTAGCGGGAGGAGAGCAGTTCTTC
J: TRBJ2-6; D: TRBD1; size: many; V: TRBV6-2/TRBV6-3; CDR3: CASSYKQGPSGANVLTF; DNA: TGTGCCAGCAGTTACAAACAGGGGCCCTCTGGGGCCAACGTCCTGACTTTC
J: TRBJ2-2; D: -; size: many; V: TRBV6-2/TRBV6-3; CDR3: CASSYGRRNTGELFF; DNA: TGTGCCAGCAGTTACGGGCGGAGGAACACCGGGGAGCTGTTTTTT
J: TRBJ2-1; D: TRBD2; size: many; V: TRBV7-3; CDR3: CASSLRTSGYNEQFF; DNA: TGTGCCAGCAGCTTACGGACTAGCGGGTACAATGAGCAGTTCTTC
J: TRBJ2-2; D: -; size: many; V: TRBV5-1; CDR3: CASCLDAANTGELFF; DNA: TGCGCCAGCTGCCTGGACGCAGCGAACACCGGGGAGCTGTTTTTT
J: TRBJ1-1; D: -; size: many; V: TRBV6-2/TRBV6-3; CDR3: CASSYRVPNTEAFF; DNA: TGTGCCAGCAGTTACAGGGTCCCGAACACTGAAGCTTTCTTT
J: TRBJ2-3; D: -; size: many; V: TRBV29-1; CDR3: CSVNRQGGTSGTDTQYF; DNA: TGCAGCGTTAATAGACAGGGGGGGACTAGCGGCACAGATACGCAGTATTTT
J: TRBJ2-7; D: TRBD2; size: once; V: TRBV30; CDR3: CAWSPPRLATGAQYF; DNA: TGTGCCTGGAGTCCCCCCCGACTAGCGACCGGCGCGCAGTACTTC
J: TRBJ2-3; D: -; size: -; V: TRBV24-1; CDR3: CATSVTDTQYF; DNA: TGTGCCACCAGTGTAACAGATACGCAGTATTTT
J: TRBJ2-5; D: -; size: many; V: TRBV7-2; CDR3: CASSRDAGTQYF; DNA: TGTGCCAGCAGCCGGGATGCGGGGACCCAGTACTTC
J: TRBJ1-6; D: -; size: many; V: TRBV9; CDR3: CASSVVLDSPLHF; DNA: TGTGCCAGCAGCGTAGTTTTGGATTCACCCCTCCACTTT
J: TRBJ1-1; D: -; size: many; V: TRBV7-9; CDR3: CASSLSPGQGVNTEAFF; DNA: TGTGCCAGCAGCCTAAGCCCTGGACAAGGGGTAAACACTGAAGCTTTCTTT
J: TRBJ1-6; D: -; size: -; V: TRBV19; CDR3: CASMPQGKNSPLHF; DNA: TGTGCCAGTATGCCACAGGGAAAAAATTCACCCCTCCACTTT
J: TRBJ2-7; D: -; size: few; V: TRBV7-9; CDR3: CASSLGPGLGQYF; DNA: TGTGCCAGCAGCTTAGGTCCGGGGCTAGGGCAGTACTTC
J: TRBJ2-1; D: -; size: many; V: TRBV7-9; CDR3: CASSPPRVAGHYNEQFF; DNA: TGTGCCAGCAGCCCGCCCCGGGTGGCGGGACACTACAATGAGCAGTTCTTC
J: TRBJ1-5; D: -; size: many; V: TRBV12-3/TRBV12-4; CDR3: CASSTEIGAQHF; DNA: TGTGCCAGCAGTACCGAAATAGGAGCCCAGCATTTT
J: TRBJ2-2; D: -; size: many; V: TRBV3-1; CDR3: CASSPARGPGELFF; DNA: TGTGCCAGCAGCCCAGCCAGGGGACCCGGGGAGCTGTTTTTT
J: TRBJ2-2; D: -; size: many; V: TRBV3-1; CDR3: CASSQAPLGDTNTGELFF; DNA: TGTGCCAGCAGCCAAGCCCCCCTGGGGGATACGAACACCGGGGAGCTGTTTTTT
J: TRBJ2-1; D: TRBD2; size: -; V: TRBV19; CDR3: CASSPPGVAGTYNEQFF; DNA: TGTGCCAGTAGTCCCCCAGGGGTAGCGGGAACCTACAATGAGCAGTTCTTC